This is a list of T cell receptor beta chains from one sample in a study of a mutant IDH1 vaccine in newly diagnosed glioma. The antigens for these receptors are not known. TCRdb keeps only in-frame clones here, not all; method: immunoSEQ multiplex PCR. The data show around 60,000 clones, about four fifths seen once. The source was PBMCs, collected from a glioma patient whose treatment included an IDH1 peptide vaccine. The receptors shown here come from a man aged 35 to 55 with glioma. Each CDR3 is given with its conserved first and last residue. The order of the fields is clone size, V gene, J gene, D gene, CDR3 DNA, CDR3 protein. D genes are given only for firm matches. Not all rows give a size; the values are once, few, many and, for expanded clones, a class.

.	TRBV18	TRBJ2-3	.	TGTGCCAGCTCACCACCGACATCAGATACGCAGTATTTT	CASSPPTSDTQYF
.	TRBV9	TRBJ2-1	TRBD2	TGTGCCAGCAGCGCACGACTAGCGGGAGGTAACAATGAGCAGTTCTTC	CASSARLAGGNNEQFF
.	TRBV10-2	TRBJ1-2	.	TGCGCCAGCAGGATGGGCCCCGGGGGCTATGGCTACACCTTC	CASRMGPGGYGYTF
once	TRBV6-6	TRBJ2-5	TRBD2	TGTGCCAGCAGCCCTAGCGGGGGGGCCGGAAAGACCCAGTACTTC	CASSPSGGAGKTQYF
.	TRBV7-9	TRBJ2-3	.	TGTGCCAGCAGCTTATCAGGACTAAATACGCAGTATTTT	CASSLSGLNTQYF
.	TRBV29-1	TRBJ2-7	.	TGCAGCGCTCAACAGGGAGCGTCCTACGAGCAGTACTTC	CSAQQGASYEQYF
few	TRBV6-5	TRBJ2-2	TRBD2	TGTGCCAGCGGACTAGCGGGGGATCCGGGCGGGGAGCTGTTTTTT	CASGLAGDPGGELFF
.	TRBV28	TRBJ1-2	.	TGTGCCAGCAGTCCTATCCCTAACTATGGCTACACCTTC	CASSPIPNYGYTF
.	TRBV6-5	TRBJ2-7	TRBD1	TGTGCCAGCAAAACGACAGGGTCCGCCGAGCAGTACTTC	CASKTTGSAEQYF
.	TRBV11-3	TRBJ2-7	.	TGTGCCAGCAGCGAAAATCAGGGCGAGCAGTACTTC	CASSENQGEQYF
.	TRBV5-6	TRBJ2-5	TRBD1	TGTGCCAGCAGCAAGACAGGGAATTTAATGGAGACCCAGTACTTC	CASSKTGNLMETQYF
.	TRBV7-9	TRBJ2-5	.	TGTGCCAGCAGCTCAAGCCGAGGTGGGCCGGCCCAAGAGACCCAGTACTTC	CASSSSRGGPAQETQYF
.	TRBV27	TRBJ1-2	.	TGTGCCAGCAGTTTATCTGGGTACACCTATGGCTACACCTTC	CASSLSGYTYGYTF
.	TRBV19	TRBJ2-2	.	TGTGCCAGTAGTATAGGGACCTCCGCCGGGGAGCTGTTTTTT	CASSIGTSAGELFF
.	TRBV7-2	TRBJ1-2	.	TGTGCCAGCAGCTTCGCCGGGGACTATGGCTACACCTTC	CASSFAGDYGYTF
few	TRBV7-2	TRBJ2-7	TRBD2	TGTGCCAGCAGCTTAGGGGTGGCGGGAGGGCCACCTATCTCCTACGAGCAGTACTTC	CASSLGVAGGPPISYEQYF
.	TRBV11-2	TRBJ2-3	TRBD2	TGTGCCAGCAGCTCCGGACTAGCGGGGAGAGATACGCAGTATTTT	CASSSGLAGRDTQYF
.	TRBV5-4	TRBJ2-5	TRBD2	TGTGCCAGCAGCTTAAGGACCCCCGGGGGGGAGACCCAGTACTTC	CASSLRTPGGETQYF
many	TRBV28	TRBJ1-1	.	TGTGCCAGCAGTTTTCCAGTTCGGGGGATGAACACTGAAGCTTTCTTT	CASSFPVRGMNTEAFF
few	TRBV18	TRBJ1-1	.	TGTGCCAGCTCACGCGACCAGGCTAACACTGAAGCTTTCTTT	CASSRDQANTEAFF
.	TRBV6-5	TRBJ2-7	.	TGTGCCAGCAGCCGACTAGAGAGTTACGAGCAGTACTTC	CASSRLESYEQYF
.	TRBV18	TRBJ2-7	.	TGTGCCAGCTCACCGGACAGTACCGCCTACGAGCAGTACTTC	CASSPDSTAYEQYF
few	TRBV6-4	TRBJ2-3	TRBD2	TGTGCCAGCGGCGTGGAAGCGGGGTCGACAGATACGCAGTATTTT	CASGVEAGSTDTQYF
.	TRBV5-6	TRBJ2-7	.	TGTGCCAGCAGCTTAACATATCGCCCTCTGGAGCAGTACTTC	CASSLTYRPLEQYF
.	TRBV19	TRBJ2-3	TRBD2	TGTGCCAGTGAGGGCGGGAGGACCACAGATACGCAGTATTTT	CASEGGRTTDTQYF
.	TRBV7-9	TRBJ2-5	TRBD1	TGTGCCAGCAGCCTCCCCCGGGACAGGGTGTTAGAGACCCAGTACTTC	CASSLPRDRVLETQYF
few	TRBV14	TRBJ2-7	TRBD2	TGTGCCAGCAGCCAGGCCGTCAACCCCGGGGGGGGCCTGGGGTACGAGCAGTACTTC	CASSQAVNPGGGLGYEQYF
.	TRBV9	TRBJ2-7	TRBD1	TGTGCCAGCAGCGTAGGTAGGGGGACAGGGGACCACGAGCAGTACTTC	CASSVGRGTGDHEQYF
few	TRBV7-2	TRBJ1-5	.	TGTGCCAGCAGCTTAGATGGAAGCAATCAGCCCCAGCATTTT	CASSLDGSNQPQHF
few	TRBV7-6	TRBJ2-7	TRBD1	TGTGCCAGCAGCACCCAGACAGGGGGCCACGAGCAGTACTTC	CASSTQTGGHEQYF
.	TRBV6-5	TRBJ2-5	.	TGTGCCAGCAGTTACGAGCGGATTTCCCGAGAGACCCAGTACTTC	CASSYERISRETQYF
.	TRBV12-5	TRBJ2-1	TRBD2	TGTGCTAGTGGTTTGGGACTAGCGGGAAATGATGAGCAGTTCTTC	CASGLGLAGNDEQFF
.	TRBV18	TRBJ1-2	.	TGTGCCAGCTCACCACAGGGACAAACCTATGGCTACACCTTC	CASSPQGQTYGYTF
few	TRBV29-1	TRBJ1-1	TRBD1	TGCAGCGTTCGGACAGGGGTGCGGACTGAAGCTTTCTTT	CSVRTGVRTEAFF
.	TRBV5-4	TRBJ2-5	TRBD2	TGTGCCAGCAGCGAACTAGCGAAAGGGGAGACCCAGTACTTC	CASSELAKGETQYF
.	TRBV7-2	TRBJ1-5	.	TGTGCCAGCAGCTTCAGGGCAGACCAGCCCCAGCATTTT	CASSFRADQPQHF
.	TRBV7-9	TRBJ1-4	.	TGTGCCAGCAGCTCTGGTGGAGGACAGAAGAGCTTAGAACTGTTTTTT	CASSSGGGQKSLELFF
.	TRBV11-3	TRBJ1-1	.	TGTGCCAGCAGCCTACCTCCGGGAGGGTGGGGCGAGAACACTGAAGCTTTCTTT	CASSLPPGGWGENTEAFF
.	TRBV4-1	TRBJ1-4	.	TGCGCCAGCAGCCAGAACTATGTCACTAATGAAAAACTGTTTTTT	CASSQNYVTNEKLFF
.	TRBV2	TRBJ2-3	TRBD2	TGTGCCAGCAGTGAGGAACTAGCGGGAGACGGAGATACGCAGTATTTT	CASSEELAGDGDTQYF
.	TRBV12-5	TRBJ2-7	.	TGTGCTAGTGGTTTGGTACTTCCCCAGGGTTCTGGGGAGCAGTACTTC	CASGLVLPQGSGEQYF
.	TRBV5-1	TRBJ2-7	.	TGCGCCAGCAGCTTGGGACTCGGGCCCTACGAGCAGTACTTC	CASSLGLGPYEQYF
.	TRBV5-1	TRBJ2-5	.	TGCGCCAGCAGCTTGGAGCCCAGCCGATCGACCCAGTACTTC	CASSLEPSRSTQYF
.	TRBV27	TRBJ1-2	TRBD1	TGTGCCAGCAGTTTCCGGACAGGGGGGACCCTAATGGGTTATGGCTACACCTTC	CASSFRTGGTLMGYGYTF
once	TRBV28	TRBJ2-7	.	TGTGCCAGCAGCCCACACCCCGGACTCTCCAGCTCCTACGAGCAGTACTTC	CASSPHPGLSSSYEQYF
.	TRBV5-6	TRBJ1-6	TRBD1	TGTGCCAGCAGCTTGTCGGGACAGCCCTATAATTCACCCCTCCACTTT	CASSLSGQPYNSPLHF
.	TRBV4-3	TRBJ2-7	.	TGCGCCAGCAGCCAAGGGCCCAACACAGGGTCACCCAAAGGCTACGAGCAGTACTTC	CASSQGPNTGSPKGYEQYF
.	TRBV5-4	TRBJ2-1	TRBD2	TGTGCCAGCAGCTCATCGCTAGCGGCGTACAATGAGCAGTTCTTC	CASSSSLAAYNEQFF
.	TRBV5-1	TRBJ2-7	TRBD1	TGCGCCAGCAGCGACAGGGCGGAAGTCTACGAGCAGTACTTC	CASSDRAEVYEQYF
once	TRBV6-5	TRBJ2-7	.	TGTGCCAGCATTGCAGGGTACGAGCAGTACTTC	CASIAGYEQYF
.	TRBV5-5	TRBJ2-3	TRBD2	TGTGCCAGCAGCCCCCAACTAGCGGTTGGCCCAGATACGCAGTATTTT	CASSPQLAVGPDTQYF
few	TRBV18	TRBJ2-7	.	TGTGCCAGCTCACGAACCGAGCACGCCTACGAGCAGTACTTC	CASSRTEHAYEQYF